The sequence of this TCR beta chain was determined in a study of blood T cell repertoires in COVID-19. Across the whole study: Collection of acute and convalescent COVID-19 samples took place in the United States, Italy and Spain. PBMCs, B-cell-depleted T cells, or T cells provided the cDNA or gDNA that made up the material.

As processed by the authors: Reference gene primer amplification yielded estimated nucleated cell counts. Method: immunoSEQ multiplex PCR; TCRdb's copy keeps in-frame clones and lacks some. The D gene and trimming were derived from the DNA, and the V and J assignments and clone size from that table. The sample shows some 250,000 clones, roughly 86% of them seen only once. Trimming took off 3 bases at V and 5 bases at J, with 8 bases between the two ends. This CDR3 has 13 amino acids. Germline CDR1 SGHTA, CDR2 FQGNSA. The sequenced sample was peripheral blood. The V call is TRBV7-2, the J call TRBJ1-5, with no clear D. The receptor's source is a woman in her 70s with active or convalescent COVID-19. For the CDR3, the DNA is TGTGCCAGCAGCTTCTGGGGAGATCAGCCCCAGCATTTT. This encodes CASSFWGDQPQHF.